Below, one TCR beta chain is given with its context. What it recognizes is unknown. This specimen belongs to a study of regulatory T cells in long-lasting Graves disease. Study background: Graves' patients who were just diagnosed had used antithyroid drugs for under 3 months. Study-wide points: There were preferences for TRBV28, TRBJ1-2 and TRBJ2-5 in persistent disease. Persistent Graves' patients showed less TCR diversity than newly diagnosed ones.

Building of the TCR beta libraries involved iRepertoire HTBI primers and Arm-PCR of CDR3 regions. TCRdb itself ran the multiplex PCR reads through MiXCR, one entry per CDR3 protein. The sample lists around 500,000 distinct CDR3 sequences; 12% were seen once. Germline CDR1 is SGHVS and CDR2 is FQNEAQ. CDR3 size: 14 residues. The ends were cut back, 5 bases at V and 4 bases at J, with 14 bases in the middle. Time point in this sample: newly diagnosed GD, antithyroid drugs for less than 3 months. PBMC RNA was the source of the TCR library. A further study also used this sample, focusing on T cells in Graves' hyperthyroidism and ophthalmopathy. This second study says: Blood held most thyroid clonotypes expanded above 0.001 frequency.

The chain employs TRBV7-8 and TRBJ2-5; perhaps D is TRBD1 or TRBD2 (5 bases each). Material: peripheral blood mononuclear cells (PBMCs), obtained at new diagnosis, from a patient treated with antithyroid drugs. This sequence originates from a woman in her 30s with Graves disease. CDR3 in amino acids: CASSRLRGPETQYF. The CDR3 nucleotides read TGTGCCAGCAGCCGTTTGAGGGGCCCAGAGACCCAGTACTTC.